The 21 T cell receptor beta chains reported below all come from one sample, sequenced in a study of blood T cell repertoires in COVID-19. Profiled with immunoSEQ multiplex PCR; TCRdb holds only in-frame clones, not every one. The sample shows around 200,000 clones, approximately 87% of them seen only once. What was sequenced was peripheral blood. These receptors originate from a woman aged 45 to 65 with acute or convalescent COVID-19.

This chain joins TRBV21-1 and TRBJ2-5; the table names TRBD2, a call not compared with the DNA. TRBV21-1 is a listed pseudogene. The CDR3 runs to 19 residues. The CDR3, as DNA: TGTGCCAGCAGCAAAGCCCAGGAGCGGGGGAGAATCTACTTCGAGACCCAGTACTTC. Translation: CASSKAQERGRIYFETQYF.

This clone was seen once. The same CDR3 also results from other DNA sequences found in this sample. CDR3 loop: CASSPLGGTDTQYF. For the CDR3, the DNA is TGTGCCAGCTCACCACTGGGCGGCACAGATACGCAGTATTTT. The V and J genes are TRBV18 and TRBJ2-3; no firm D call. The germline CDR1 and CDR2 sequences are KGHSH and LQKENI. The ends were cut back, 1 base at V and 1 base at J, with 6 bases in the middle. This CDR3 region has 14 residues.

The J gene is TRBJ1-6, the V gene TRBV1; TRBD1 is the table's D call, not checked against the DNA. TRBV1 is classified as a pseudogene. The CDR3 is made up of 19 amino acids. The chain's CDR3 is CTSSQDKARHLYYNSPLHF. The CDR3 nucleotides are TGCACCAGCAGCCAAGATAAGGCGAGACACTTATACTATAATTCACCCCTCCACTTT.

The CDR3 region is CASSLAGIALETQYF. The CDR3 coding sequence is TGTGCCAGCAGCTTAGCAGGAATAGCGCTTGAGACCCAGTACTTC. The V gene is TRBV7-9, the J gene TRBJ2-5; the D gene is possibly TRBD2 (5 bases). Trimming left V 0 bases short and J 5 bases short, with 13 bases between. CDR3 length: 15 amino acids. The germline gives CDR1 SEHNR, CDR2 FQNEAQ (reference sequence).

The J gene is TRBJ1-1, the V gene TRBV12-3 or TRBV12-4; TRBD1 agrees at 7 bases. J lost 5 bases, V lost 6 bases, and 6 bases had no gene match. CDR3 size: 13 residues. Here the CDR3 reads CASSPGGWTEAFF. DNA of the CDR3: TGTGCCAGCAGCCCAGGGGGTTGGACTGAAGCTTTCTTT.

This chain joins TRBV6-2 or TRBV6-3 and TRBJ1-2; D gene uncertain. This CDR3 contains 16 residues. Trimming took off 0 bases at V and 4 bases at J, with 15 bases between the two ends. Germline CDR1 MNHEY, CDR2 SVGEGT. The CDR3 spells CASSYSILGVSYGYTF. DNA for the CDR3: TGTGCCAGCAGTTACTCTATTCTCGGAGTATCCTATGGCTACACCTTC.

This sequence joins TRBV6-4 and TRBJ2-1, with 11 bases matching TRBD1. J gave up 8 bases and V 4 bases, and 7 bases lay outside the gene matches. From germline, CDR1 is MRHNA and CDR2 SNTAGT. The CDR3 has 15 residues. The CDR3 DNA reads TGTGCCAGCAGTGTGAGGACAGGGGGCTGGGATGAGCAGTTCTTC. Its protein product is CASSVRTGGWDEQFF.

The chain couples TRBV2 to TRBJ2-4; a weak D match, TRBD1 (6 bases). The CDR3 runs to 17 residues. Germline V lookup: CDR1 SNHLY, CDR2 FYNNEI. The V gene lost 5 bases and the J gene lost 0 bases, with 17 bases spanning the gap. The CDR3 reads CASSSRQGQLAKNIQYF. The CDR3 region has the DNA TGTGCCAGCAGTTCCCGCCAGGGACAACTAGCCAAAAACATTCAGTACTTC.

The V gene is TRBV6-5, the J gene TRBJ1-1, with D unresolved. The ends were cut back, 8 bases at V and 7 bases at J, with 11 bases in the middle. CDR3 length: 11 amino acids. CDR1 is MNHEY and CDR2 is SVGAGI in the germline V gene. CDR3 amino acids: CASLNFGEAFF. CDR3 coding DNA: TGTGCCAGCTTGAATTTCGGTGAAGCTTTCTTT.

V is TRBV24-1 and J is TRBJ1-5; no definite D call. The length of the CDR3 is 15 residues. Germline V CDR1 and CDR2: KGHDR, SFDVKD. Trimming pared 5 bases from V and 0 bases from J, leaving 10 bases between. Here the CDR3 reads CATSAAGNSNQPQHF. The CDR3 bases are TGTGCCACCAGTGCCGCGGGGAATAGCAATCAGCCCCAGCATTTT.

The CDR3 is CASSQGQDWYEQYF. The CDR3 DNA follows: TGCGCCAGCAGCCAAGGACAGGACTGGTACGAGCAGTACTTC. The V call is TRBV5-1, the J call TRBJ2-7, with TRBD1 matching over 7 bases. This CDR3 is 14 amino acids long. Trimming cost V 4 bases and J 4 bases; bases outside gene matches: 8. Germline loops: CDR1 SGHRS, CDR2 YFSETQ.

The count of this clone is one. The chain links TRBV19 to TRBJ2-5, with 9 bases fitting TRBD2. With 4 bases clipped from V and 4 bases from J, the junction kept 7 bases outside the gene matches. Germline assignment: CDR1 LNHDA and CDR2 SQIVND (reference sequence). This CDR3 has 15 residues. The CDR3 DNA follows: TGTGCCAGTAGTAGGGAGCGGGAGGCGGGAGAGACCCAGTACTTC. Translating it yields CASSREREAGETQYF.

V is TRBV3-1 (or the pseudogene TRBV3-2) and J is TRBJ2-5; tentative D call: TRBD2 (7 bases). V lost 4 bases, J lost 5 bases, and 14 bases lay in between. Germline loops: CDR1 LGHDT, CDR2 YNNKEL (reference sequence). The CDR3 runs 14 residues. CDR3 coding DNA: TGTGCCAGCAGCCTAGAAGGGGGGGGTGAGACCCAGTACTTC. Residues: CASSLEGGGETQYF.

The table lists this clone with many counts. V usage is TRBV6-1 and J usage is TRBJ2-7; TRBD1 is a possible D gene (5 bases). V lost 3 bases to trimming and J lost 2 bases, with 14 bases between them. Germline assignment: CDR1 MNHNS and CDR2 SASEGT. The CDR3 contains 15 residues. The CDR3 loop is CASSEIQAGPYEQYF. CDR3 DNA sequence: TGTGCCAGCAGTGAGATACAGGCAGGTCCCTACGAGCAGTACTTC.

Only one count was recorded for this clone. The V gene is TRBV18, the J gene TRBJ2-3; TRBD1 aligns across 8 bases. Germline values: CDR1 KGHSH, CDR2 LQKENI. The CDR3 totals 16 residues. After removal of 6 bases from V and 2 bases from J, the junction contained 10 bases not matched to a gene. The CDR3 reads CASSGWAGGVTDTQYF. The CDR3 DNA reads as TGTGCCAGCTCGGGCTGGGCAGGGGGCGTCACAGATACGCAGTATTTT.

This rearrangement joins TRBV5-4 to TRBJ2-1, with TRBD2 identical over 9 bases. The V gene end was trimmed by 3 bases and the J gene end by 7 bases; junction bases not matched to a gene: 17. Germline-derived CDR1 and CDR2 are SGHNT and YYREEE (reference sequence). CDR3 length: 18 amino acids. CDR3 amino acids: CASSSGGLAGKPGNEQFF. The DNA for the CDR3 is TGTGCCAGCAGCTCCGGTGGGCTAGCGGGAAAGCCGGGTAATGAGCAGTTCTTC.

The J gene is TRBJ1-2, the V gene TRBV7-2, with 8 bases that match TRBD1. With V trimmed by 1 base and J by 8 bases, 12 bases remained unmatched. Germline CDR1 and CDR2: SGHTA and FQGNSA. This CDR3 contains 16 residues. The DNA of the CDR3 is TGTGCCAGCAGCTTAGTATCAGGGGGCGCATTGTACGGCTACACCTTC. This encodes CASSLVSGGALYGYTF.

The J gene is TRBJ2-1, the V gene TRBV29-1, with D possibly TRBD2 on 6 matching bases. V was clipped by 6 bases and J by 4 bases, with 10 bases between them. Germline CDR1 is SQVTM and CDR2 is ANQGSEA. The CDR3 runs to 12 residues. CDR3 in amino acids: CSVPGVYNEQFF. The CDR3 DNA sequence: TGCAGCGTACCGGGGGTTTACAATGAGCAGTTCTTC.

The V gene is TRBV11-2, the J gene TRBJ1-2; TRBD1 agrees at 8 bases. This CDR3 contains 14 residues. The germline V gene encodes CDR1 SGHAT and CDR2 FQNNGV. Trimming took 0 bases from V and 6 from J; bases not matched to a gene: 3. CDR3 sequence: CASSLDAGGNGYTF. Written as DNA, the CDR3 is TGTGCCAGCAGCTTAGACGCAGGGGGCAATGGCTACACCTTC.

This chain uses TRBV18 with TRBJ2-6, with D possibly being TRBD2 (5 bases). The germline CDR1 and CDR2 sequences are KGHSH and LQKENI. Trimming pared 5 bases from V and 4 bases from J, leaving 15 bases between. The CDR3 contains 16 residues. The CDR3 DNA is TGTGCCAGCTCATTCTCAACGGGATCCGGGGCCAACGTCCTGACTTTC. Protein product: CASSFSTGSGANVLTF.

This clone was seen just once. The chain joins TRBV2 to TRBJ2-2; 8 positions match TRBD1. Trimming cost V 9 bases and J 5 bases; bases outside gene matches: 14. Germline CDR1 is SNHLY and CDR2 is FYNNEI. The CDR3 runs 16 residues. The CDR3 region has the DNA TGTGCCAGTAGTAGCTCGGGGACAGGCCCGACCGGGGAGCTGTTTTTT. This sequence encodes CASSSSGTGPTGELFF.